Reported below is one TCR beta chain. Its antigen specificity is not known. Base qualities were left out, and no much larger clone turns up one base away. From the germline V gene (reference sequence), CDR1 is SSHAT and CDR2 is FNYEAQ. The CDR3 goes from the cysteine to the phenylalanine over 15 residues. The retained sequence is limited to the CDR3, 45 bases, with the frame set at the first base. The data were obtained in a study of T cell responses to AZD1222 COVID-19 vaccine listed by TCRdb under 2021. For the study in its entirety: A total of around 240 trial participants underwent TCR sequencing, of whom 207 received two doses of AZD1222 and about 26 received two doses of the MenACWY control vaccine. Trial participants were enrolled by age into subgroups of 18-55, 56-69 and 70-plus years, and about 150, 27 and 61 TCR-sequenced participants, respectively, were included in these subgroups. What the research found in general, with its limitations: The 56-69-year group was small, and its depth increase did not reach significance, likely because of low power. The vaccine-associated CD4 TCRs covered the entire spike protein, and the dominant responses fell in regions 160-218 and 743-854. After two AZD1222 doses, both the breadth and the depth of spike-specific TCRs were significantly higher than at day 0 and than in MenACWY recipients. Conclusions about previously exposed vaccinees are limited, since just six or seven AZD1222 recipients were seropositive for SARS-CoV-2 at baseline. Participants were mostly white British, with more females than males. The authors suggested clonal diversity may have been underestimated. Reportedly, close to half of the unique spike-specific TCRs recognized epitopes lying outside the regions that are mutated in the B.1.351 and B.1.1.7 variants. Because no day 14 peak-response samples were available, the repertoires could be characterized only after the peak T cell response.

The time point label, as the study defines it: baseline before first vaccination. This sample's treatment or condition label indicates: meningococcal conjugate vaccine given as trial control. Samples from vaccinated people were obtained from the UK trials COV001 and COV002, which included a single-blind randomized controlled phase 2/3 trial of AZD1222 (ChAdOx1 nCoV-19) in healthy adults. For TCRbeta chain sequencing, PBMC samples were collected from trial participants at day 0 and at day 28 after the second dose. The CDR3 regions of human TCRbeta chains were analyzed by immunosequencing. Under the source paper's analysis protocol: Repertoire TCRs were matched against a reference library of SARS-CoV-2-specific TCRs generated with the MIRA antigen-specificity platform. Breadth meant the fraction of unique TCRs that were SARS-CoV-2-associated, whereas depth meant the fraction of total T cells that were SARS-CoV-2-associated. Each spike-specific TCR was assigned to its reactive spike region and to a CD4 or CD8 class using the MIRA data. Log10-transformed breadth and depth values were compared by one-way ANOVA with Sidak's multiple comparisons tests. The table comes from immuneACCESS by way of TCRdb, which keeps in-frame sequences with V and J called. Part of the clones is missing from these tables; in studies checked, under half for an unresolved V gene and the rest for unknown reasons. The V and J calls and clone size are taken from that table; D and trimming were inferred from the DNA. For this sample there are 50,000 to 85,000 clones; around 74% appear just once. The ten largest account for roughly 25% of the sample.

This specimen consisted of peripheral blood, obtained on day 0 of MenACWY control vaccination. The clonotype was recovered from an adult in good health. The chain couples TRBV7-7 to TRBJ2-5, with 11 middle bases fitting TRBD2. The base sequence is TGTGCTAGCTCCCAGGACCCTAGCGGGAGGGAGACCCAGTACTTC. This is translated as CASSQDPSGRETQYF.